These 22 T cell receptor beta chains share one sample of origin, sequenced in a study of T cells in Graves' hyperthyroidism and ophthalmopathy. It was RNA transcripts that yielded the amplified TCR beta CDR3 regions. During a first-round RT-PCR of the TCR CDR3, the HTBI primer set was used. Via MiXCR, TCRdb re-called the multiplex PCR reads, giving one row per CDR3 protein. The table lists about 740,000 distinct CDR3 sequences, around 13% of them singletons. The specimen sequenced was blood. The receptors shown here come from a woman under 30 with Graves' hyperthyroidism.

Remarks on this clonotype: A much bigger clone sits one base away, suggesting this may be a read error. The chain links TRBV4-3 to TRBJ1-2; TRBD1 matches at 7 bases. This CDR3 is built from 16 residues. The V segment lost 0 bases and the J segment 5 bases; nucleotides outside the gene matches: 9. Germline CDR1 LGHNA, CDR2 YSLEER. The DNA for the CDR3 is TGCGCCAGCAGCCAAGACCTTTGGGACAGCAAATATGGCTACACCTTC. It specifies CASSQDLWDSKYGYTF.

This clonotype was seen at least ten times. CDR3 coding DNA: TGTGCCAGCATCACAGGAGGGCCTGGAGCTTTCTTT. As protein: CASITGGPGAFF. The chain has TRBV2 and TRBJ1-1; TRBD1 is a possible D gene (5 bases). Germline CDR1 and CDR2: SNHLY and FYNNEI. This CDR3 is 12 amino acids long. V lost 7 bases to trimming and J lost 10 bases, with 16 bases between them. The full variable domain, rest sourced from reference TRBV2 and TRBJ1-1, is EPEVTQTPSHQVTQMGQEVILRCVPISNHLYFYWYRQILGQKVEFLVSFYNNEISEKSEIFDDQFSVERPDGSNFTLKIRSTKLEDSAMYFCASITGGPGAFFGQGTRLTVV.

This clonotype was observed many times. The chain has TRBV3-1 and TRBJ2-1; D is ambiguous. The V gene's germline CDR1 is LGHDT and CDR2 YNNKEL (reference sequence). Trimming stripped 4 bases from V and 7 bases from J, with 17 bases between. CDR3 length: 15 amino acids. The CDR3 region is CASSPAGSIGNEQFF. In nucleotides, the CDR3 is TGTGCCAGCAGCCCTGCTGGATCAATAGGGAATGAGCAGTTCTTC.

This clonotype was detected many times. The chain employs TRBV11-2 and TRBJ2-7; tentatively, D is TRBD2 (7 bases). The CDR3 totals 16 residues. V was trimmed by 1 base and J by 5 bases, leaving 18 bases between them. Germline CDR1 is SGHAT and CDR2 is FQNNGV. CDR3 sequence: CASSLAGGQGLDEQYF. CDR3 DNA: TGTGCCAGCAGCTTAGCGGGGGGCCAGGGCTTAGACGAGCAGTACTTC. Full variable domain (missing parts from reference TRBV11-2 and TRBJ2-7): EAGVAQSPRYKIIEKRQSVAFWCNPISGHATLYWYQQILGQGPKLLIQFQNNGVVDDSQLPKDRFSAERLKGVDSTLKIQPAKLEDSAVYLCASSLAGGQGLDEQYFGPGTRLTVT.

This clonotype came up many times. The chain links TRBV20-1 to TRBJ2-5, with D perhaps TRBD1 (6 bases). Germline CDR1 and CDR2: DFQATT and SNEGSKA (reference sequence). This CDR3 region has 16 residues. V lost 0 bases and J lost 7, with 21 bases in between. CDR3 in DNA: TGCAGTGCTAGAGACAAACAGGGCGTCGGTATTGGGACCCAGTACTTC. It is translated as CSARDKQGVGIGTQYF.

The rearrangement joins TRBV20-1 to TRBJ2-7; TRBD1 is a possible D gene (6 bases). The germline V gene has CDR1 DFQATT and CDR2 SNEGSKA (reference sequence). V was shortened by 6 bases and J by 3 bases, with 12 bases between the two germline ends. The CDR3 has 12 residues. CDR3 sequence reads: CSAGLTGYEQYF. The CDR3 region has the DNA TGCAGTGCGGGATTGACAGGCTACGAGCAGTACTTC.

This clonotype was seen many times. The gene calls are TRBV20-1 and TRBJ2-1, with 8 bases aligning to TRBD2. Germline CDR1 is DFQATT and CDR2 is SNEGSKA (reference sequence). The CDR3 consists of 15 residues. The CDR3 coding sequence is TGCAGGGTCGATAGGCGGGAGGCTCCGTTCGATGAGCAGTTCTTC. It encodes CRVDRREAPFDEQFF.

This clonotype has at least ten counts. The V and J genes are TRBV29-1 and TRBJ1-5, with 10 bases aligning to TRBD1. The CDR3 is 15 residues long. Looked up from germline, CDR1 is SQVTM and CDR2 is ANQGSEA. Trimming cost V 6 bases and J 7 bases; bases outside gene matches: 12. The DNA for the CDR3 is TGCAGCGTGTCCACCGGGACAGGGGTTGACCAGCCCCAGCATTTT. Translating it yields CSVSTGTGVDQPQHF.

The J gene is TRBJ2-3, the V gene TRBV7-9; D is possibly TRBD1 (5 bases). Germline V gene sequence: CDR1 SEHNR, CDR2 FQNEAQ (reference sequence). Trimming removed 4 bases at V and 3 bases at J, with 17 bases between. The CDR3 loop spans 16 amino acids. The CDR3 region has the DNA TGTGCCAGCAGCTCCACCTTGGGGCCGGTAACAGATACGCAGTATTTT. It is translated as CASSSTLGPVTDTQYF.

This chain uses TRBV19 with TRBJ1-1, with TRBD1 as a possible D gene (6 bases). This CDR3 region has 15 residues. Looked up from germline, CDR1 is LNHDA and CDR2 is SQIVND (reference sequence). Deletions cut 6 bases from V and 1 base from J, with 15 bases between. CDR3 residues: CASRPTGNRNTEAFF. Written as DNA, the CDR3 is TGTGCCAGTAGACCCACAGGGAATCGGAACACTGAAGCTTTCTTT. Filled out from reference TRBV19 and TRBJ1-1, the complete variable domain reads DGGITQSPKYLFRKEGQNVTLSCEQNLNHDAMYWYRQDPGQGLRLIYYSQIVNDFQKGDIAEGYSVSREKKESFPLTVTSAQKNPTAFYLCASRPTGNRNTEAFFGQGTRLTVV.

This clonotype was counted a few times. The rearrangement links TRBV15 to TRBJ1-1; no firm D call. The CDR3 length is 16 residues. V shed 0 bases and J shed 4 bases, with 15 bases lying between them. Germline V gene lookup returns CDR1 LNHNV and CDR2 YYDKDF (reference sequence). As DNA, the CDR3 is TGTGCCACCAGCAGAGAGCCCCGGGTAGGAGCCACTGAAGCTTTCTTT. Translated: CATSREPRVGATEAFF.

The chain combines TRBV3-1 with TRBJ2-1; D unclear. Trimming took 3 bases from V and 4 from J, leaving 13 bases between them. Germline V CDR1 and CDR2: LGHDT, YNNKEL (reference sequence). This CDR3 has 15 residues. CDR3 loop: CASSHSPSGYNEQFF. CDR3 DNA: TGTGCCAGCAGCCACTCCCCTTCCGGGTACAATGAGCAGTTCTTC.

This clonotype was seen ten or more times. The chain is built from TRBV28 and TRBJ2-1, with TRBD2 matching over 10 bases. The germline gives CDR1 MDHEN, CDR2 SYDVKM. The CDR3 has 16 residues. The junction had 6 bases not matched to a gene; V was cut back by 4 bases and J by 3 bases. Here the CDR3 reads CASSSLSGRSYNEQFF. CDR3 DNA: TGTGCCAGCAGTTCCCTTAGCGGGAGGAGCTACAATGAGCAGTTCTTC.

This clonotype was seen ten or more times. This chain's CDR3 is CSARDRDYGYTF. CDR3 DNA: TGCAGTGCTAGGGACAGGGACTATGGCTACACCTTC. The chain couples TRBV20-1 to TRBJ1-2, with 8 bases aligning to TRBD1. This CDR3 is built from 12 residues. The germline V gene has CDR1 DFQATT and CDR2 SNEGSKA (reference sequence). J was trimmed by 3 bases and V by 3 bases; bases with no gene match: 0.

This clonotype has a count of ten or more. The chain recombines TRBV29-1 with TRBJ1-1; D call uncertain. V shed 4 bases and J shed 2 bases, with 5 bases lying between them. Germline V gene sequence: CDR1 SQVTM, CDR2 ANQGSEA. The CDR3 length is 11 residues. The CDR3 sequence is CSVARNTEAFF. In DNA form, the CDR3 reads TGCAGCGTTGCCAGAAACACTGAAGCTTTCTTT.

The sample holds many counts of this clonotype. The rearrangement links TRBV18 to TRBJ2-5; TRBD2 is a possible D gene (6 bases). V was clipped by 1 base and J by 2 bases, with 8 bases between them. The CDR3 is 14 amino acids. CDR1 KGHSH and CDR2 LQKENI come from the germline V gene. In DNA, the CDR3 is TGTGCCAGCTCACCACAGGGACTTCAAGAGACCCAGTACTTC. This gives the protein CASSPQGLQETQYF.

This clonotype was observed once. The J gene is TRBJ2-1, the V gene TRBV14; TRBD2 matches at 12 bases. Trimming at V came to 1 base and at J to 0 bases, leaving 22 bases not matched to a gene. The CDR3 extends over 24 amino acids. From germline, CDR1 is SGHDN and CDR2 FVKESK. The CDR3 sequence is CASSQGGLAFYGTSGPHSYNEQFF. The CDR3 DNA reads TGTGCCAGCAGCCAAGGCGGGTTGGCTTTTTACGGGACTAGCGGGCCTCACTCCTACAATGAGCAGTTCTTC.

The CDR3 spells CASGRLAGYTGELFF. CDR3 DNA: TGTGCCAGCGGTCGGCTAGCGGGGTACACCGGGGAGCTGTTTTTT. This chain links TRBV27 with TRBJ2-2; 9 bases are a match to TRBD2. Germline V gives CDR1 MNHEY, CDR2 SMNVEV (reference sequence). J lost 3 bases, V lost 8 bases, and 7 bases had no gene match. The CDR3 spans 15 residues.

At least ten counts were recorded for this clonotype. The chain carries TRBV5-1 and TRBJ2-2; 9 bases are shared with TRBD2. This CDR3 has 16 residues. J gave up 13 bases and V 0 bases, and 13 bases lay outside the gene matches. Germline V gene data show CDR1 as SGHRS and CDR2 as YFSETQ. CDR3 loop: CASSLASGTYNVGLFF. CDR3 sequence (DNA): TGCGCCAGCAGCTTGGCTAGCGGGACCTACAATGTTGGGCTGTTTTTT.

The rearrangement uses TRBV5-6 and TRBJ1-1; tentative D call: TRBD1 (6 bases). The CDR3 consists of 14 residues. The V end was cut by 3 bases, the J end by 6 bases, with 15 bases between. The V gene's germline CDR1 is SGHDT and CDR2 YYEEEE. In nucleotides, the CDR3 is TGTGCCAGCAGCTGGGGACATGTGTGGGCTGAAGCTTTCTTT. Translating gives CASSWGHVWAEAFF.

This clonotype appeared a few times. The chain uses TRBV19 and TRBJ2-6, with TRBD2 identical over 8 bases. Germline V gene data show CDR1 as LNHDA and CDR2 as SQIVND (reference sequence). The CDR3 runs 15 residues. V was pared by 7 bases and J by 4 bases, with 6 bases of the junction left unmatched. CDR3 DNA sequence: TGTGCCAGTATCCGCGGGGGGACCGGGGCCAACGTCCTGACTTTC. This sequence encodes CASIRGGTGANVLTF.

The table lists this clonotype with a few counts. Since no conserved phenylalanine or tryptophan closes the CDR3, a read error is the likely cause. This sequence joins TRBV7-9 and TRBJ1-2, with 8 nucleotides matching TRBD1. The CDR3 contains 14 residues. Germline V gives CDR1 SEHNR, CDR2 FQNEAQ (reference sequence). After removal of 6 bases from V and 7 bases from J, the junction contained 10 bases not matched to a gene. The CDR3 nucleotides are TGTGCCAGCAGACCAGGACAGGGACTGGGTGGCTACACCCTC. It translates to CASRPGQGLGGYTL.